This section outlines one TCR beta chain sequence together with its context. The antigen it binds to is not known. Base qualities are not at hand, and no much larger clone is one base apart. Libraries were made using the immunoSEQ multiplex PCR assay. TCRdb took this table from immuneACCESS and kept in-frame rearrangements with V and J called. Such tables lack part of the clones; where checked against another copy, unresolved V genes explain under half of the gap, and the rest is unexplained. The sample profile shows tens of thousands of clones; roughly 89% of them were found once. 0.7% to 0.95% of the sample lies in the top ten. This specimen belongs to a study of T cell changes during pregnancy in multiple sclerosis (dated by TCRdb to the late 2010s). Context from the whole study: The study examined how the T cell repertoire changed over the course of pregnancy in women with multiple sclerosis.

From the cysteine through the phenylalanine, the CDR3 covers 14 amino acids. The DNA shown is the 42-base CDR3, in frame from base 1. CDR1 and CDR2 are read off the germline V gene as SGHDT and YYEEEE. V is shortened by 6 bases, J by 0 bases, and the region joining them spans 10 bases. This TCR came from a female donor with multiple sclerosis, enrolled in a pregnancy study. The chain is encoded by TRBV5-6 joined to TRBJ1-3; TRBD1 might be the D gene, on 5 matching bases. The sample here was peripheral blood, taken in the second trimester of pregnancy. The encoded CDR3 is CASTQGGSGNTIYF. The DNA sequence reads TGTGCCAGCACCCAGGGAGGCTCTGGAAACACCATATATTTT.